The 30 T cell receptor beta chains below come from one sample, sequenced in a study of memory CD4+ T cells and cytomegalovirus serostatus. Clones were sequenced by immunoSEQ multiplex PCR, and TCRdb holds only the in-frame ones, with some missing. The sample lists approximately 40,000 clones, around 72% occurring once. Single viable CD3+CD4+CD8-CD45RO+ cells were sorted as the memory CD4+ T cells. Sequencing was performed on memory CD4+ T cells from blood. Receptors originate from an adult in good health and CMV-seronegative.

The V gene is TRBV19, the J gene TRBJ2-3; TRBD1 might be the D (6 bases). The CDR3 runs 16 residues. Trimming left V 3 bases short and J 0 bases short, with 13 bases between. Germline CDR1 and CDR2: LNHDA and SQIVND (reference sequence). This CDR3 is CASSIRQVTSTDTQYF. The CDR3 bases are TGTGCCAGTAGTATCAGACAGGTGACAAGCACAGATACGCAGTATTTT.

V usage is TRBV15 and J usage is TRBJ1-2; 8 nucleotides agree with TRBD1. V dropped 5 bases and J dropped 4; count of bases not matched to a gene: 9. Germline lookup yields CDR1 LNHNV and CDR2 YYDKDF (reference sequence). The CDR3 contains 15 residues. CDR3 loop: CATSEGQGPIYGYTF. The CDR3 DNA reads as TGTGCCACCAGCGAAGGACAGGGCCCGATCTATGGCTACACCTTC.

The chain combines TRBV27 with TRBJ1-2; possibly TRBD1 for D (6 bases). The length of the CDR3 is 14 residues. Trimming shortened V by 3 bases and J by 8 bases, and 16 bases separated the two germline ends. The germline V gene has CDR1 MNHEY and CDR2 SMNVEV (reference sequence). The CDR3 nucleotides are TGTGCCAGCAGTTTTGGGGGGCGGGTAAACGGCTACACCTTC. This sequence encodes CASSFGGRVNGYTF.

CDR3 sequence (DNA): TGTGCCAGCTCACCCTCGCCCTCCTACAATGAGCAGTTCTTC. It specifies CASSPSPSYNEQFF. This chain links TRBV18 with TRBJ2-1; D remains ambiguous. V was trimmed by 3 bases and J by 0 bases, leaving 6 bases between them. The CDR3 contains 14 residues. The germline gives CDR1 KGHSH, CDR2 LQKENI. The full variable domain, in which reference TRBV18 and TRBJ2-1 provide the parts outside the CDR3, is NAGVMQNPRHLVRRRGQEARLRCSPMKGHSHVYWYRQLPEEGLKFMVYLQKENIIDESGMPKERFSAEFPKEGPSILRIQQVVRGDSAAYFCASSPSPSYNEQFFGPGTRLTVL.

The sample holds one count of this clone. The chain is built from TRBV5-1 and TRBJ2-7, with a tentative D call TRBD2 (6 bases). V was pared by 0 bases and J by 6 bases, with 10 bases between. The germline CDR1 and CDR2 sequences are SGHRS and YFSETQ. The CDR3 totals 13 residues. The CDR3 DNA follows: TGCGCCAGCAGCTTGGAAGGGACTCGCGAGCAGTACTTC. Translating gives CASSLEGTREQYF.

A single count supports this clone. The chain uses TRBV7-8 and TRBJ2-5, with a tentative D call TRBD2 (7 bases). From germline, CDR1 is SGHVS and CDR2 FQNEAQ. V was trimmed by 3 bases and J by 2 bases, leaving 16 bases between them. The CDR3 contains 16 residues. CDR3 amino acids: CASSLRGEGRQETQYF. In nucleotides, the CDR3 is TGTGCCAGCAGCTTGAGGGGGGAGGGTCGACAAGAGACCCAGTACTTC.

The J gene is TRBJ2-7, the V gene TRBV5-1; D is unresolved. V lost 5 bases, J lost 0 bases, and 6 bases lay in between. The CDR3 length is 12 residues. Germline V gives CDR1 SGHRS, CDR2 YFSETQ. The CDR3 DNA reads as TGCGCCAGCAGTCTTAGCTCCTACGAGCAGTACTTC. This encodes CASSLSSYEQYF.

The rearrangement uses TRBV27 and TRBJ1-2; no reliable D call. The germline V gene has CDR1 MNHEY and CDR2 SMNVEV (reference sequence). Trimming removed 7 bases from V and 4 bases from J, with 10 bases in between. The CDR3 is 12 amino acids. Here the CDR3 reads CASTTPGYGYTF. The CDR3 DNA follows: TGTGCCAGCACTACCCCCGGCTATGGCTACACCTTC.

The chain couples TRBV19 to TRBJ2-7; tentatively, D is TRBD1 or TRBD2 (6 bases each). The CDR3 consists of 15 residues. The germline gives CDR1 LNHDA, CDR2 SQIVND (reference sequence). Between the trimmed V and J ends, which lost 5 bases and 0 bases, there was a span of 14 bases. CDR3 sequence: CASSLGGRSSYEQYF. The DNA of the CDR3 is TGTGCCAGTAGTTTGGGGGGCAGGAGCTCCTACGAGCAGTACTTC.

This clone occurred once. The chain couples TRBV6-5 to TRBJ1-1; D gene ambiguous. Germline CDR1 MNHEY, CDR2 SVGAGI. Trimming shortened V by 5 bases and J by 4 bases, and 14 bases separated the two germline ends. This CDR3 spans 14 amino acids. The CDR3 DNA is TGTGCCAGCAGTGAATCTGGGGTGGTCACTGAAGCTTTCTTT. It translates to CASSESGVVTEAFF.

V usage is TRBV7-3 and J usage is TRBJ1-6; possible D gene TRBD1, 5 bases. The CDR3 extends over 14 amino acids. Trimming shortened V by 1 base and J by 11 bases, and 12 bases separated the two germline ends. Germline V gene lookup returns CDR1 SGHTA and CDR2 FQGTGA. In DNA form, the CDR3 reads TGTGCCAGCAGCTTAAAGGGGTCCGATACACCCCTCCACTTT. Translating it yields CASSLKGSDTPLHF.

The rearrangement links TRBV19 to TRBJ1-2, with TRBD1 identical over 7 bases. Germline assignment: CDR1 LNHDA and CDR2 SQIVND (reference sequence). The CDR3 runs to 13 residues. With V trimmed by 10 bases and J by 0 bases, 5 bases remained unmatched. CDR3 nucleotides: TGTGCCACCTGGGACAGCTCTAACTATGGCTACACCTTC. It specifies CATWDSSNYGYTF. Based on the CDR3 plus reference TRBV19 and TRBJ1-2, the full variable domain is DGGITQSPKYLFRKEGQNVTLSCEQNLNHDAMYWYRQDPGQGLRLIYYSQIVNDFQKGDIAEGYSVSREKKESFPLTVTSAQKNPTAFYLCATWDSSNYGYTFGSGTRLTVV.

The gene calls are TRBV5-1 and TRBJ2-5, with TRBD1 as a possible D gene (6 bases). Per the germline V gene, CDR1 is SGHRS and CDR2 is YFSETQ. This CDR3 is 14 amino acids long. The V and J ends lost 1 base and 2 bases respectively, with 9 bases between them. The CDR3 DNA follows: TGCGCCAGCAGCTTGCTAGGGGGACAAGAGACCCAGTACTTC. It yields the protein CASSLLGGQETQYF.

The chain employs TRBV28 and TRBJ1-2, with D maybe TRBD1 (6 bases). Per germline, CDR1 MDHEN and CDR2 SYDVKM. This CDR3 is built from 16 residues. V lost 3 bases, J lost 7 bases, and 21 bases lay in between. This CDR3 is CASSFVSAAGGGGYTF. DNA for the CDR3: TGTGCCAGCAGTTTTGTGAGTGCTGCTGGGGGCGGTGGCTACACCTTC.

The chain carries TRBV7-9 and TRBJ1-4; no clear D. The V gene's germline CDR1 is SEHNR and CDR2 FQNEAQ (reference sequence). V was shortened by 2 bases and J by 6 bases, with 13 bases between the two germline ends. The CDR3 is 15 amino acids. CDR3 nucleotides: TGTGCCAGCAGCTTACGTGGAGGAGAGGATGAAAAACTGTTTTTT. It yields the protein CASSLRGGEDEKLFF.

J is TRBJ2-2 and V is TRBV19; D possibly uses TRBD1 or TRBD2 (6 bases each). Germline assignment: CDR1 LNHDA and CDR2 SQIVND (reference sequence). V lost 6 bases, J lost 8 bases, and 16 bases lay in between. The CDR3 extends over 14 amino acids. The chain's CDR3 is CASSAGGGSGELFF. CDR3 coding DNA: TGTGCCAGTAGCGCAGGAGGGGGTTCAGGGGAGCTGTTTTTT.

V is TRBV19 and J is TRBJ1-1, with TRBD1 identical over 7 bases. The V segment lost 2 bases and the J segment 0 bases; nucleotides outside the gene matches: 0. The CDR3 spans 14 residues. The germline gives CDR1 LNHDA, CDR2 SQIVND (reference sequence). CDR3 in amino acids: CASSIQGVNTEAFF. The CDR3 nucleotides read TGTGCCAGTAGTATACAGGGGGTGAACACTGAAGCTTTCTTT.

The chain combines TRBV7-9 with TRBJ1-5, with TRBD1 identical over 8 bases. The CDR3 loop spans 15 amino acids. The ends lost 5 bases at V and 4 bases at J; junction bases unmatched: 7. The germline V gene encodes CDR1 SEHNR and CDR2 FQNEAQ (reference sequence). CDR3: CASSRGQGRNQPQHF. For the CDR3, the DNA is TGTGCCAGCAGCAGAGGACAGGGTAGGAATCAGCCCCAGCATTTT.

DNA for the CDR3: TGTGCCAGCAGTGAAGGACAGCCTAATCAGCCCCAGCATTTT. Protein product: CASSEGQPNQPQHF. The chain uses TRBV2 and TRBJ1-5; tentative D call: TRBD1 (5 bases). This CDR3 has 14 residues. Germline-derived CDR1 and CDR2 are SNHLY and FYNNEI. V was trimmed by 1 base and J by 4 bases, leaving 8 bases between them. The whole variable domain, remainder taken from reference TRBV2 and TRBJ1-5, is EPEVTQTPSHQVTQMGQEVILRCVPISNHLYFYWYRQILGQKVEFLVSFYNNEISEKSEIFDDQFSVERPDGSNFTLKIRSTKLEDSAMYFCASSEGQPNQPQHFGDGTRLSIL.

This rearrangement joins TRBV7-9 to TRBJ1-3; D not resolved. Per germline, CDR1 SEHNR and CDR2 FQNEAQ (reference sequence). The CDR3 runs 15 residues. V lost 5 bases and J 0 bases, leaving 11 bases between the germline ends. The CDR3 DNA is TGTGCCAGCAGCCCGATTCAGAGCTCTGGAAACACCATATATTTT. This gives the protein CASSPIQSSGNTIYF.

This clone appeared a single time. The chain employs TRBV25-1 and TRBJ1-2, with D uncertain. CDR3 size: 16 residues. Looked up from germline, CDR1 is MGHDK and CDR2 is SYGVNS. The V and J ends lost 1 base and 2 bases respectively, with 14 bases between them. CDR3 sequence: CASSESSVTRNYGYTF. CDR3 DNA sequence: TGTGCCAGCAGTGAATCTAGCGTTACAAGAAACTATGGCTACACCTTC.

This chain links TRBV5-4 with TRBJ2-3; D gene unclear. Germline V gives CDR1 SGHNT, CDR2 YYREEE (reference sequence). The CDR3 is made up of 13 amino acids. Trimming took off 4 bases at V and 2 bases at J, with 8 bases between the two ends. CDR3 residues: CASSEKNTDTQYF. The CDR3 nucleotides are TGTGCCAGCAGCGAAAAGAACACAGATACGCAGTATTTT.

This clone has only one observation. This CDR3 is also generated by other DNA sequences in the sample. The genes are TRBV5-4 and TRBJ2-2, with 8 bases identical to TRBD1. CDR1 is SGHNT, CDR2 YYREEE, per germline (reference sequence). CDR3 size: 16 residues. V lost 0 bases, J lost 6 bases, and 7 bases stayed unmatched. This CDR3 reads CASSLGGQVSPGELFF. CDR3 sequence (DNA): TGTGCCAGCAGCTTGGGGGGACAGGTATCCCCCGGGGAGCTGTTTTTT.

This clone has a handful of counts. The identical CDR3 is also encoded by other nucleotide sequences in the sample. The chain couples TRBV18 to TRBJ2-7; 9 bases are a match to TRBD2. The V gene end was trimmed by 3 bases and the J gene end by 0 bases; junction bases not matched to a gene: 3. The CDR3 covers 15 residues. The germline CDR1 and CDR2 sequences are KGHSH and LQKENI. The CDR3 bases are TGTGCCAGCTCACCGACTAGCGGTGCCTCCTACGAGCAGTACTTC. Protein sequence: CASSPTSGASYEQYF.

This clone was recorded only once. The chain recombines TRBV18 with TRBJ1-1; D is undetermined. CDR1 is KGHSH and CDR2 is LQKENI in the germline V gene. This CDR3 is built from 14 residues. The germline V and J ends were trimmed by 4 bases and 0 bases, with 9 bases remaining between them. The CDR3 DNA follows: TGTGCCAGCTCACGTCCTGGGGTGAACACTGAAGCTTTCTTT. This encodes CASSRPGVNTEAFF.

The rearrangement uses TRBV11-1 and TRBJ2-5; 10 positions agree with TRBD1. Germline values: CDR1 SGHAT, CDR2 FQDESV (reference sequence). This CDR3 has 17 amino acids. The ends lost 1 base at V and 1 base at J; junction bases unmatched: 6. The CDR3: CASSLGDRGRGQETQYF. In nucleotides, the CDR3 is TGTGCCAGCAGCTTAGGCGACAGGGGGCGCGGCCAAGAGACCCAGTACTTC.

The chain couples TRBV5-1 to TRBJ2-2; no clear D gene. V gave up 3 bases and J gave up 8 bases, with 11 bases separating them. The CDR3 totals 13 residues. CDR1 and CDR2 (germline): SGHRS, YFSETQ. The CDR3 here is CASSSGMEGELFF. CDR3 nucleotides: TGCGCCAGCAGCTCCGGTATGGAGGGGGAGCTGTTTTTT.

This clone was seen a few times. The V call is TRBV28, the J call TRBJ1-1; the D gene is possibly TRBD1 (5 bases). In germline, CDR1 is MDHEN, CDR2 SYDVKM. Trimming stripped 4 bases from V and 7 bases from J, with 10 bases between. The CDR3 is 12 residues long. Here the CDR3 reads CASSSGQNEAFF. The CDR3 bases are TGTGCCAGCAGTTCCGGACAAAATGAAGCTTTCTTT.

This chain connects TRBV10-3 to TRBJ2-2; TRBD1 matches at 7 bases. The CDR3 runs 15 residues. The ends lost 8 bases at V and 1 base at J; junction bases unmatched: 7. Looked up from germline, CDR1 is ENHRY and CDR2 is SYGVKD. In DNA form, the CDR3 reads TGTGCCATCGCCCCGGGACAGATGAACACCGGGGAGCTGTTTTTT. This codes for CAIAPGQMNTGELFF.

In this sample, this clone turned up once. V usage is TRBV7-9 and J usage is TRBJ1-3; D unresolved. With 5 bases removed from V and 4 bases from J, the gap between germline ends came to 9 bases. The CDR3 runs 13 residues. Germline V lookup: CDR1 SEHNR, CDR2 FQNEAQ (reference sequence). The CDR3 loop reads CASSLGEGNTIYF. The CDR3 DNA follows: TGTGCCAGCAGCCTAGGAGAGGGAAACACCATATATTTT.